Listed below are T cell receptor beta chains from one sample, sequenced in a study of blood T cell repertoires in COVID-19. The protocol was immunoSEQ multiplex PCR, while the TCRdb copy is restricted to in-frame clones and leaves out a portion. The repertoire holds 200,000 to 300,000 clones, with around 88% as singletons. The sequenced material came from PBMCs or T cells enriched from blood (not recorded which). Source of these receptors: a woman in her thirties or forties with acute COVID-19. CDR3s leave out the opening cysteine and the closing phenylalanine or tryptophan.

CDR3aa,v_gene
ASGHFTNTEAF,TRBV12-3/TRBV12-4
ASSPRPQRESLADTQY,TRBV7-2
SVEVRQGATGANVLT,TRBV29-1
ASRASGTGVDEQF,TRBV2
ASSDHLVGNTIY,TRBV6-1
SAREYNEQF,TRBV20-1
ASSYGTRGDYNEQF,TRBV6-2/TRBV6-3
ASSKLGLAGGPLPGIKETQY,TRBV21-1
ASRAGTGVVNEQF,TRBV6-5
ASSLGGGFTEAF,TRBV5-1
ASSGAGPGELF,TRBV19
AISVAGDYNEQF,TRBV10-3
ASSLIVSSTDTQY,TRBV5-1
ASSLAGAQETQY,TRBV5-1
AISESGGTGGNTEAF,TRBV10-3
ASSQFGATNEKLF,TRBV16
ASRGLTGGGGYT,TRBV2
ASSLSQSRMEKLF,TRBV27
ASSLLGSEGTEAF,TRBV18
ASSIIGAGVYNEQF,TRBV19
ASSLSEDTEAF,TRBV11-2
ASSTQGDNQPQH,TRBV9
ASSDWTAPYEQY,TRBV2
ASSRLAGDTGELF,TRBV6-5
ASSSLGGAASYGYT,TRBV7-9
ASSFTDTQY,TRBV28
ASSPAGGDRSYEQY,TRBV5-1
ASSQDYLAKNIQY,TRBV4-1
ASSWGTDNEQF,TRBV5-1
ASSLGQYTDTQY,TRBV5-1
ASSIIGREGDGYT,TRBV19
ASSLIPSGRDLPDTQY,TRBV5-1
ASSLEAAGWETQY,TRBV11-2
TSSPCPPASGRIGFQETQY,TRBV1
ASSLQGSVGELF,TRBV11-1
ASSFGNTGELF,TRBV5-6
SVAAGGGFGIQY,TRBV29-1
ASAGTSGDYYEQY,TRBV28
ASSHRESNEKLF,TRBV6-6
ASRISGANTGELF,TRBV6-5
ASSLGGQGGNEKLF,TRBV11-2
ASSPSSGLYEQY,TRBV7-9
ASSLTGILSGANVLT,TRBV5-1
ASSVRDFGYNEQF,TRBV9
ASSSRDRSSPTNEKLF,TRBV27
ASSQAAGGGDNEQF,TRBV4-2
ASSLRAEYNEQF,TRBV5-1
ATSDPGQGNYGYT,TRBV24-1
SVETQRRGTGNDKETQY,TRBV29-1
ASSEGSYYGYT,TRBV2
ASRGAVEKLF,TRBV4-1
ASSKDRGLDEQY,TRBV5-4
ASTSYRGRVKNIQY,TRBV5-1
ASSERQGSDQPQH,TRBV2
ASSQAGTGYTGELF,TRBV3-1/TRBV3-2